This TCR beta chain is from a study of human T cells and chemical hapten exposure. About the study: The variation in per-sample TCR yields arose mainly from small differences in pooled library volumes.

Looked up from germline, CDR1 is SGHTA and CDR2 is FQGNSA. V was clipped by 2 bases and J by 0 bases, with 8 bases between them. The CDR3 contains 14 residues. Whole blood, unfractionated, served as the material for total RNA extraction. This clonotype was counted at least ten times. The study used a library that attached unique molecular identifiers to individual cDNA molecules. Authors' analysis steps: 90,000 to 100,000 TCRs per sample was the median, with a range of about 20,000 to 690,600. From the 5' RACE reads, TCRdb called clonotypes with MiXCR, one entry per CDR3 protein. TCRdb, rather than the study authors, made the V and J calls. Among 150,000 or so distinct CDR3 sequences, approximately 4% were seen once, and the ten largest hold over 1.1%.

The origin of this receptor is a female donor in good health. V usage is TRBV7-2 and J usage is TRBJ2-7; no clear D. CDR3 loop: CASSLLSTSYEQYF. The CDR3 DNA is TGTGCCAGCAGCTTACTTTCCACCTCCTACGAGCAGTACTTC. Together with reference TRBV7-2 and TRBJ2-7, the CDR3 gives the full variable domain: GAGVSQSPSNKVTEKGKDVELRCDPISGHTALYWYRQSLGQGLEFLIYFQGNSAPDKSGLPSDRFSAERTGGSVSTLTIQRTQQEDSAVYLCASSLLSTSYEQYFGPGTRLTVT.